This T cell receptor (beta chain) came from a study of blood T cell repertoires in COVID-19. CDR3 length: 14 amino acids. Germline assignment: CDR1 SEHNR and CDR2 FQNEAQ (reference sequence). Trimming at V came to 0 bases and at J to 6 bases, leaving 5 bases not matched to a gene. This table comes from immunoSEQ multiplex PCR, and its TCRdb copy is limited to in-frame clones, with some not included. Among roughly 150,000 clones listed, 80% to 85% were seen once. The chain combines TRBV7-9 with TRBJ2-7; 7 bases match TRBD1. The sequencing input was peripheral blood. The TCR was taken from an elderly woman with active or convalescent COVID-19. CDR3 sequence reads: CASSLAGGLIEQYF. The DNA for the CDR3 is TGTGCCAGCAGCTTAGCAGGGGGCCTTATCGAGCAGTACTTC.